These 26 T cell receptor beta chains originate from one sample sequenced in a study of lymphopenia after photon versus proton radiotherapy. TCRdb keeps only in-frame clones here, not all; method: immunoSEQ multiplex PCR. Of around 20,000 clones listed, about nine tenths are singletons. Material: peripheral blood, obtained from a patient treated with photon-based radiotherapy. Receptor source: a man in his 60s with pancreatic cancer.

The J gene is TRBJ1-2, the V gene TRBV11-2; D remains ambiguous. V lost 3 bases and J lost 5, with 10 bases in between. CDR1 is SGHAT and CDR2 is FQNNGV in the germline V gene. The CDR3 is 13 amino acids. The CDR3 DNA follows: TGTGCCAGCAGCTTGGGGTCGGCTTATGGCTACACCTTC. This translates into CASSLGSAYGYTF.

The J gene is TRBJ1-1, the V gene TRBV18; D is perhaps TRBD1 (6 bases). Trimming shortened V by 6 bases and J by 1 base, and 12 bases separated the two germline ends. This CDR3 comprises 14 residues. Germline-derived CDR1 and CDR2 are KGHSH and LQKENI. CDR3 DNA: TGTGCCAGCTCGCGACAGGCCCCGAACACTGAAGCTTTCTTT. Protein product: CASSRQAPNTEAFF.

The chain combines TRBV11-2 with TRBJ2-1, with 8 positions matching TRBD2. V lost 3 bases, J lost 2 bases, and 6 bases stayed unmatched. Germline CDR1 reads SGHAT; CDR2 reads FQNNGV. The CDR3 has 16 residues. In nucleotides, the CDR3 is TGTGCCAGCAGCTTGCCGACGGGGGGGCCCTACAATGAGCAGTTCTTC. Amino acid sequence: CASSLPTGGPYNEQFF.

This clone was found once. V is TRBV4-2 and J is TRBJ1-6, with 10 bases aligning to TRBD1. Germline CDR1 reads LGHNA; CDR2 reads YNFKEQ. The J segment lost 9 bases and the V segment lost 3 bases, leaving 8 bases of the junction unmatched. This CDR3 is built from 16 residues. The CDR3: CASSHSLTGGLSPLHF. DNA for the CDR3: TGTGCCAGCAGCCACTCTCTGACAGGGGGCCTTTCACCCCTCCACTTT.

In this sample, this clone turned up once. The chain links TRBV4-3 to TRBJ2-4; D is perhaps TRBD1 (5 bases). V was clipped by 0 bases and J by 7 bases, with 7 bases between them. Germline V gene lookup returns CDR1 LGHNA and CDR2 YSLEER. The CDR3 spans 13 residues. The CDR3 region has the DNA TGCGCCAGCAGCCAAGACAGGGCGAACATTCAGTACTTC. It codes for CASSQDRANIQYF.

The rearrangement uses TRBV19 and TRBJ2-2; 13 bases line up with TRBD2. Germline CDR1 is LNHDA and CDR2 is SQIVND (reference sequence). The junction had 3 bases not matched to a gene; V was cut back by 9 bases and J by 2 bases. This CDR3 is built from 15 residues. For the CDR3, the DNA is TGTGCCAGCCGACTAGCGGGGGGAAACACCGGGGAGCTGTTTTTT. As protein: CASRLAGGNTGELFF.

The rearrangement joins TRBV10-1 to TRBJ2-7; the D is unclear. Trimming pared 2 bases from V and 1 base from J, leaving 12 bases between. Germline V gene sequence: CDR1 WNHNN, CDR2 SYGVQD (reference sequence). The CDR3 covers 15 residues. The CDR3 DNA reads as TGCGCCAGCAGTGAGCTCCAGGCTGCGTCCTACGAGCAGTACTTC. Translation: CASSELQAASYEQYF.

The V gene is TRBV12-5, the J gene TRBJ1-2; 10 bases fit TRBD1. The V segment lost 2 bases and the J segment 6 bases; nucleotides outside the gene matches: 9. CDR1 and CDR2 (germline): LGHNT, FRNRAP. There are 16 residues in the CDR3. In nucleotides, the CDR3 is TGTGCTAGTGGTTTGATGACAGGGGGCGCTCTGGATGGCTACACCTTC. Its protein is CASGLMTGGALDGYTF.

The chain has TRBV13 and TRBJ2-5, with 10 bases that match TRBD1. The DNA end favors TRBJ2-7, so the J call may be wrong. Germline lookup yields CDR1 PRHDT and CDR2 FYEKMQ (reference sequence). This CDR3 comprises 14 residues. In DNA form, the CDR3 reads TGTGCCAGACCCGAGGGACAGGGGACCTACGAGCAGTACTTC. Encoded protein: CARPEGQGTYEQYF.

J is TRBJ2-2 and V is TRBV7-9; a possible D gene is TRBD2 (5 bases). The CDR3 extends over 15 amino acids. Trimming cost V 11 bases and J 0 bases, with 16 bases left between them. Germline-derived CDR1 and CDR2 are SEHNR and FQNEAQ (reference sequence). The CDR3 DNA is TGTGCCTGGAGGTTGGGCAGCTCGAACACCGGGGAGCTGTTTTTT. This sequence encodes CAWRLGSSNTGELFF.

The chain employs TRBV5-8 and TRBJ1-5; 7 positions agree with TRBD1. Germline V lookup: CDR1 SGHTS, CDR2 YDEGEE. The CDR3 is made up of 13 amino acids. With 2 bases clipped from V and 5 bases from J, the junction kept 1 base outside the gene matches. The CDR3 protein is CASSFDRDQPQHF. CDR3 bases: TGTGCCAGCAGCTTCGACAGGGATCAGCCCCAGCATTTT.

The genes are TRBV14 and TRBJ1-4; D is unclear. Trimming cost V 2 bases and J 6 bases, with 19 bases left between them. This CDR3 comprises 17 residues. Germline CDR1 SGHDN, CDR2 FVKESK. For the CDR3, the DNA is TGTGCCAGCAGCCAACCTTCGGTCAGTGAAAAGGATGAAAAACTGTTTTTT. It is translated as CASSQPSVSEKDEKLFF.

This clone occurred a few times. The chain is built from TRBV5-1 and TRBJ1-2; no reliable D call. Trimming pared 0 bases from V and 7 bases from J, leaving 16 bases between. Germline V lookup: CDR1 SGHRS, CDR2 YFSETQ. The CDR3 consists of 15 residues. CDR3 amino acids: CASSLGPISPIGYTF. CDR3 DNA sequence: TGCGCCAGCAGCTTGGGTCCGATTTCCCCAATTGGCTACACCTTC.

This clone was seen a handful of times. This chain connects TRBV12-5 to TRBJ2-5, with D perhaps TRBD2 (5 bases). The CDR3 loop spans 13 amino acids. The V and J ends lost 5 bases and 2 bases respectively, with 9 bases between them. The germline V gene has CDR1 LGHNT and CDR2 FRNRAP. CDR3 coding DNA: TGTGCTAGTGGTCGGAGGCTACAAGAGACCCAGTACTTC. Its translation: CASGRRLQETQYF.

The genes are TRBV6-5 and TRBJ2-3; D is ambiguous. The CDR3 runs to 16 residues. In germline, CDR1 is MNHEY, CDR2 SVGAGI. Between the trimmed V and J ends, which lost 0 bases and 0 bases, there was a span of 10 bases. CDR3 sequence (DNA): TGTGCCAGCAGTTACTCAGGGTATTCTAGCACAGATACGCAGTATTTT. Translating gives CASSYSGYSSTDTQYF.

This rearrangement joins TRBV6-6 to TRBJ2-1; D is tentatively TRBD1 or TRBD2 (6 bases each). CDR1 is MNHNY, CDR2 SVGAGI, per germline (reference sequence). V lost 8 bases, J lost 0 bases, and 14 bases lay in between. The CDR3 contains 15 residues. As DNA, the CDR3 is TGTGCCAGCTGTCCTGGGGGGCGCTCCTACAATGAGCAGTTCTTC. It codes for CASCPGGRSYNEQFF.

This sequence joins TRBV5-1 and TRBJ2-1; no clear D gene. The length of the CDR3 is 14 residues. Deletions cut 8 bases from V and 0 bases from J, with 12 bases between. CDR1 is SGHRS, CDR2 YFSETQ, per germline. CDR3 region: CASQDTSSYNEQFF. The CDR3 DNA reads as TGCGCCAGTCAAGACACGAGCTCCTACAATGAGCAGTTCTTC.

The chain joins TRBV6-5 to TRBJ1-2, with D perhaps TRBD1 (5 bases). The CDR3 covers 15 residues. Germline lookup yields CDR1 MNHEY and CDR2 SVGAGI. Trimming pared 2 bases from V and 4 bases from J, leaving 14 bases between. This CDR3 reads CASSYTDTEIYGYTF. The CDR3 coding sequence is TGTGCCAGCAGTTACACGGACACGGAGATCTATGGCTACACCTTC.

The chain has TRBV25-1 and TRBJ2-7; the D gene is possibly TRBD1 (6 bases). This CDR3 contains 18 residues. The germline V and J ends were trimmed by 1 base and 3 bases, with 22 bases remaining between them. Germline assignment: CDR1 MGHDK and CDR2 SYGVNS. The chain's CDR3 is CASSESGAGFFRSYEQYF. DNA of the CDR3: TGTGCCAGCAGTGAATCAGGGGCAGGGTTTTTCCGGAGCTACGAGCAGTACTTC.

The chain recombines TRBV7-2 with TRBJ1-1; unclear D gene. CDR1 and CDR2 from the germline V gene are SGHTA and FQGNSA. The CDR3 spans 12 residues. V lost 5 bases to trimming and J lost 11 bases, with 15 bases between them. The CDR3 reads CASSEYEGTAFF. CDR3 bases: TGTGCCAGCAGCGAATACGAGGGTACGGCTTTCTTT.

This clone was seen once. The chain couples TRBV5-1 to TRBJ1-1; D gene unclear. This CDR3 has 15 amino acids. Looked up from germline, CDR1 is SGHRS and CDR2 is YFSETQ. The ends were cut back, 0 bases at V and 1 base at J, with 10 bases in the middle. CDR3 residues: CASSLDGRGNTEAFF. Here the CDR3 DNA reads TGCGCCAGCAGCTTGGACGGCCGAGGGAACACTGAAGCTTTCTTT.

This clone came up once. One junction end does not reproduce the germline sequence, and a read error may be involved. V is TRBV10-3 and J is TRBJ2-3; D remains ambiguous. The CDR3 runs to 12 residues. In germline, CDR1 is ENHRY, CDR2 SYGVKD. CDR3 coding DNA: TGTGCCATCAGCGAGTATCTGGATACGCAGTATTTT. Its translation: CAISEYLDTQYF.

This chain connects TRBV11-2 to TRBJ1-6, with a possible D match to TRBD1 (5 bases). Trimming took 0 bases from V and 0 from J, leaving 12 bases between them. This CDR3 region has 18 residues. Looked up from germline, CDR1 is SGHAT and CDR2 is FQNNGV. CDR3 sequence reads: CASSLEGRDGSYNSPLHF. The CDR3 DNA reads TGTGCCAGCAGCTTAGAGGGGAGGGACGGCTCCTATAATTCACCCCTCCACTTT.

The rearrangement joins TRBV6-1 to TRBJ1-3, with D maybe TRBD1 (5 bases). Germline values: CDR1 MNHNS, CDR2 SASEGT. The CDR3 contains 14 residues. V lost 2 bases to trimming and J lost 8 bases, with 13 bases between them. The CDR3 loop is CASSEQGLSDTIYF. CDR3 bases: TGTGCCAGCAGTGAACAGGGATTGAGTGACACCATATATTTT.

This sequence joins TRBV6-6 and TRBJ2-7; D is ambiguous. This CDR3 is 15 amino acids long. V gave up 5 bases and J gave up 4 bases, with 18 bases separating them. Germline V gene lookup returns CDR1 MNHNY and CDR2 SVGAGI (reference sequence). Written as DNA, the CDR3 is TGTGCCAGCAGTGGGCGAGATGTGGGGTCTTACGAGCAGTACTTC. Its protein product is CASSGRDVGSYEQYF.

The rearrangement joins TRBV7-3 to TRBJ2-5; no reliable D call. V lost 5 bases and J 4 bases, leaving 11 bases between the germline ends. Per germline, CDR1 SGHTA and CDR2 FQGTGA. The CDR3 totals 13 residues. The CDR3 DNA follows: TGTGCCAGCAGCCAGGACCGATTAGAGACCCAGTACTTC. The encoded protein is CASSQDRLETQYF.